Below, 2 T cell receptor beta chains from the same sample are listed, as sequenced in a study of identical twins. TCRdb re-called the 5' RACE reads through MiXCR, storing one row per CDR3 protein. The sample shows 150,000 or so distinct CDR3 sequences, roughly 3.3% of them seen only once. Material for sequencing was memory T cells sorted from blood. The receptor source for this set is a man younger than 35 in good health.

This clonotype was seen ten or more times. The gene calls are TRBV28 and TRBJ2-1; 9 bases map to TRBD1. The CDR3 totals 16 residues. The germline gives CDR1 MDHEN, CDR2 SYDVKM. The V and J ends lost 6 bases and 6 bases, in that order; junction bases with no gene match: 12. Here the CDR3 DNA reads TGTGCCAGCAGCAGTAACAGGGGGCTAGGAATCAATGAGCAGTTCTTC. Translating gives CASSSNRGLGINEQFF.

This clonotype was counted at least ten times. The rearrangement links TRBV9 to TRBJ1-6; D is unresolved. Germline CDR1 is SGDLS and CDR2 is YYNGEE. Trimming pared 0 bases from V and 9 bases from J, leaving 10 bases between. The CDR3 contains 14 residues. CDR3 region: CASSVEGGSSPLHF. The DNA for the CDR3 is TGTGCCAGCAGCGTAGAGGGAGGGAGTTCACCCCTCCACTTT.